This entry concerns a single T cell receptor beta chain. This same CDR3 is encoded by further DNA sequences in the sample. The data were taken from a study of blood T cell repertoires in COVID-19. Study-level information: Some COVID-19 samples were acute and others convalescent; all came from the United States, Italy and Spain. PBMCs, B-cell-depleted T cells, or T cells provided the cDNA or gDNA that made up the material.

As originally analysed: Amplification from reference gene primers served as the basis for estimated nucleated cell counts. Clones were sequenced by immunoSEQ multiplex PCR, and TCRdb holds only the in-frame ones, with some missing. For V, J and clone size, that table is used; D and trimming come from the DNA. Among around 300,000 clones listed, 89% were seen once. The V end was cut by 1 base, the J end by 4 bases, with 7 bases between. Germline assignment: CDR1 SGHDN and CDR2 FVKESK. This CDR3 has 13 residues. V is TRBV14 and J is TRBJ1-2; D is undetermined. The TCR originated in a man aged 50 to 60 with acute or convalescent COVID-19. Sequencing was done on a sample of peripheral blood. The DNA for the CDR3 is TGTGCCAGCAGCCAAGGCACAGCCTATGGCTACACCTTC. It encodes CASSQGTAYGYTF.